This is a list of T cell receptor beta chains from one sample in a study of vaccination effects on CD4 cells after COVID-19. Measured with immunoSEQ multiplex PCR; TCRdb has only the in-frame clones, and not every one. The sample shows around 30,000 clones, roughly 63% of them seen only once. The antigens for these receptors are not known. The material sequenced was CD4+ T cells from PBMCs cultured with SARS-CoV-2 spike peptides, taken after COVID-19 vaccination. All receptors derive from a human donor who received a COVID-19 vaccine. CDR3s include the opening cysteine and the closing phenylalanine or tryptophan. Fields, in order: J gene, clone size, V gene, D gene, CDR3 protein, CDR3 DNA. D genes are given only for firm matches. Expanded clones are given a class, and other clones once, few, many or no size at all.

J: TRBJ2-7
size: .
V: TRBV29-1
D: TRBD1
CDR3: CSVELVGGQGAYEQYF
DNA: TGCAGCGTTGAGTTGGTTGGGGGACAGGGGGCCTACGAGCAGTACTTC

J: TRBJ2-4
size: .
V: TRBV6-4
D: .
CDR3: CASSDPPLAKNIQYF
DNA: TGTGCCAGCAGTGACCCCCCGCTAGCCAAAAACATTCAGTACTTC

J: TRBJ2-2
size: .
V: TRBV2
D: TRBD1
CDR3: CASRARGTGELFF
DNA: TGTGCCAGCAGAGCCAGGGGGACCGGGGAGCTGTTTTTT

J: TRBJ2-5
size: .
V: TRBV2
D: TRBD2
CDR3: CASSRVSGKETQYF
DNA: TGTGCCTCCTCCAGGGTTAGCGGGAAAGAGACCCAGTACTTC

J: TRBJ2-7
size: .
V: TRBV13
D: TRBD2
CDR3: CASSPWGGRDSYEQYF
DNA: TGTGCCAGCAGCCCCTGGGGCGGGAGGGATTCCTACGAGCAGTACTTC

J: TRBJ2-4
size: .
V: TRBV5-8
D: .
CDR3: CASSLIGGQYF
DNA: TGTGCCAGCAGCTTGATTGGGGGACAGTACTTC

J: TRBJ1-1
size: few
V: TRBV18
D: TRBD1
CDR3: CASSPLGQGGNTEAFF
DNA: TGTGCCAGCTCACCATTAGGTCAGGGGGGAAACACTGAAGCTTTCTTT

J: TRBJ2-3
size: .
V: TRBV7-6
D: TRBD2
CDR3: CASRFGTSGGADTQYF
DNA: TGTGCCAGCAGGTTCGGGACTAGCGGGGGTGCAGATACGCAGTATTTT

J: TRBJ1-5
size: .
V: TRBV3-1/TRBV3-2
D: .
CDR3: CASSPVIDSNQPQHF
DNA: TGTGCCAGCAGCCCCGTGATCGATAGCAATCAGCCCCAGCATTTT

J: TRBJ2-2
size: once
V: TRBV6-5
D: .
CDR3: CASENTGELFF
DNA: TGTGCCAGCGAGAACACCGGGGAGCTGTTTTTT

J: TRBJ1-2
size: .
V: TRBV5-4
D: .
CDR3: CASSLVGRVSYGYTF
DNA: TGTGCCAGCAGCTTGGTTGGCAGGGTTTCCTATGGCTACACCTTC

J: TRBJ1-3
size: few
V: TRBV28
D: TRBD1
CDR3: CASSLWTLTGVGTIYF
DNA: TGTGCCAGCAGTTTATGGACGCTGACAGGGGTCGGCACCATATATTTT

J: TRBJ2-7
size: .
V: TRBV18
D: .
CDR3: CASSRRVPPDEQYF
DNA: TGTGCCAGCTCCCGACGCGTCCCCCCGGACGAGCAGTACTTC

J: TRBJ1-1
size: few
V: TRBV19
D: .
CDR3: CASRLGRQGSMNTEAFF
DNA: TGTGCCAGTAGGCTAGGTCGGCAGGGGAGCATGAACACTGAAGCTTTCTTT

J: TRBJ2-7
size: .
V: TRBV5-1
D: .
CDR3: CASSFSWQGTYEQYF
DNA: TGCGCCAGCAGCTTTTCTTGGCAGGGAACCTACGAGCAGTACTTC

J: TRBJ1-2
size: .
V: TRBV5-1
D: .
CDR3: CASSLTRVSGYTF
DNA: TGCGCCAGCAGCTTAACAAGGGTTTCTGGCTACACCTTC

J: TRBJ1-1
size: few
V: TRBV18
D: TRBD1
CDR3: CASSLDRVDTEAFF
DNA: TGTGCCAGCTCACTAGACAGGGTAGACACTGAAGCTTTCTTT

J: TRBJ2-7
size: .
V: TRBV5-6
D: TRBD2
CDR3: CASSPGLAGLSYEQYF
DNA: TGTGCCAGCAGCCCGGGACTAGCGGGGCTCTCCTACGAGCAGTACTTC